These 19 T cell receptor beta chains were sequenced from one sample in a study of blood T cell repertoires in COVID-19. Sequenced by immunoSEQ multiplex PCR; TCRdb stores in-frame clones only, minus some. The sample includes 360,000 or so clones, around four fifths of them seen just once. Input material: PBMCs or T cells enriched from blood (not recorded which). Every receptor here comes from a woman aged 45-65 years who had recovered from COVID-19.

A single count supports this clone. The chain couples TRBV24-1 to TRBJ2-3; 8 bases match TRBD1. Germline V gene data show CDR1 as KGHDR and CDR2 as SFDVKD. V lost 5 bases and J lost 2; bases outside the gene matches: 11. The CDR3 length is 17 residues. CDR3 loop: CATSGGTGSGFTDTQYF. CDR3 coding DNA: TGTGCCACCAGTGGAGGGACAGGTTCCGGTTTCACAGATACGCAGTATTTT.

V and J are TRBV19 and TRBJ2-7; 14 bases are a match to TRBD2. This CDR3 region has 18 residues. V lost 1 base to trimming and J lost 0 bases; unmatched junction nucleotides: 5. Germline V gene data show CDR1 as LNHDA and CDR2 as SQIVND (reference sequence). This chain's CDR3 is CASSIAGTSGGYSYEQYF. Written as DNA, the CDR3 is TGTGCCAGTAGTATAGCCGGGACTAGCGGGGGCTACTCCTACGAGCAGTACTTC.

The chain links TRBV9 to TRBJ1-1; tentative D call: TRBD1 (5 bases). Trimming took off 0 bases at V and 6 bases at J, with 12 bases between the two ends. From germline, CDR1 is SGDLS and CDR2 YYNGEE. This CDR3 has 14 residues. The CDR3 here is CASSVAGGDAEAFF. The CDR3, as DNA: TGTGCCAGCAGCGTAGCGGGGGGAGACGCTGAAGCTTTCTTT.

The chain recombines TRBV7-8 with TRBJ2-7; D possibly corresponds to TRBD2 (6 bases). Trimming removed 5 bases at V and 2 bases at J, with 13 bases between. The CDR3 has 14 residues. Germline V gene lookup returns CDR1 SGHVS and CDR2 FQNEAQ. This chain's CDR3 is CASSPMGGAYEQYF. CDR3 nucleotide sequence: TGTGCCAGCAGCCCCATGGGAGGAGCCTACGAGCAGTACTTC.

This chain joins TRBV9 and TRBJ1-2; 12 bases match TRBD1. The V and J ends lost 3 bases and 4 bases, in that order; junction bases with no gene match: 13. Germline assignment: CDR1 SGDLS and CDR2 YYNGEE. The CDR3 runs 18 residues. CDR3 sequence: CASSAGPGTGGGGYGYTF. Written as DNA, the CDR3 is TGTGCCAGCAGCGCCGGTCCCGGGACAGGGGGCGGTGGCTATGGCTACACCTTC. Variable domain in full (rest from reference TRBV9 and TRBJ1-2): DSGVTQTPKHLITATGQRVTLRCSPRSGDLSVYWYQQSLDQGLQFLIQYYNGEERAKGNILERFSAQQFPDLHSELNLSSLELGDSALYFCASSAGPGTGGGGYGYTFGSGTRLTVV.

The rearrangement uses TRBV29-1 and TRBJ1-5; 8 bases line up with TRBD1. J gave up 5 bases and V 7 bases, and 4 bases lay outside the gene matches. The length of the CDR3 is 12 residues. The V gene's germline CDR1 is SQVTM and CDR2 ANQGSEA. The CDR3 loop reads CSAGTGDQPQHF. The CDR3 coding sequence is TGCAGCGCCGGGACAGGCGATCAGCCCCAGCATTTT. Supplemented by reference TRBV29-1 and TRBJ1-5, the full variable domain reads SAVISQKPSRDICQRGTSLTIQCQVDSQVTMMFWYRQQPGQSLTLIATANQGSEATYESGFVIDKFPISRPNLTFSTLTVSNMSPEDSSIYLCSAGTGDQPQHFGDGTRLSIL.

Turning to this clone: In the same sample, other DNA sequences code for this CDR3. CDR3 in amino acids: CASSSTGDRTDTQYF. CDR3 DNA: TGCGCCAGCAGCTCTACAGGGGACCGCACAGATACGCAGTATTTT. The chain is built from TRBV5-1 and TRBJ2-3; 7 nucleotides align to TRBD1. The junction had 5 bases not matched to a gene; V was cut back by 3 bases and J by 1 base. There are 15 residues in the CDR3. Germline loops: CDR1 SGHRS, CDR2 YFSETQ.

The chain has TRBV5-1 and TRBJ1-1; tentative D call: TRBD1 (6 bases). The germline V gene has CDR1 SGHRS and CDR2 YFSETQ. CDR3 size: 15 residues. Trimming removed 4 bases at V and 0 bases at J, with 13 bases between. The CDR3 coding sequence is TGCGCCAGCAGCCCGGGACATAGCATGAACACTGAAGCTTTCTTT. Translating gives CASSPGHSMNTEAFF.

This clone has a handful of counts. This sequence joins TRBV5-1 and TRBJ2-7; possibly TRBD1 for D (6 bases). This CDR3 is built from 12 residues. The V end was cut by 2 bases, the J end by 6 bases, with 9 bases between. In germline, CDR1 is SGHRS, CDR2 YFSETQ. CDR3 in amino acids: CASSLQGFEQYF. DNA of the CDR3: TGCGCCAGCAGCTTACAGGGTTTCGAGCAGTACTTC. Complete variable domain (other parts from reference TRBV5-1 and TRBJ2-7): KAGVTQTPRYLIKTRGQQVTLSCSPISGHRSVSWYQQTPGQGLQFLFEYFSETQRNKGNFPGRFSGRQFSNSRSEMNVSTLELGDSALYLCASSLQGFEQYFGPGTRLTVT.

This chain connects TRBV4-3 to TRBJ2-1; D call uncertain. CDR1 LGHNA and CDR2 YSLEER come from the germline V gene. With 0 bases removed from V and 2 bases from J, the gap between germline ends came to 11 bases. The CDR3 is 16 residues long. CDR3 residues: CASSQDPRLTYNEQFF. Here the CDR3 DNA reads TGCGCCAGCAGCCAAGACCCCAGATTGACCTACAATGAGCAGTTCTTC.

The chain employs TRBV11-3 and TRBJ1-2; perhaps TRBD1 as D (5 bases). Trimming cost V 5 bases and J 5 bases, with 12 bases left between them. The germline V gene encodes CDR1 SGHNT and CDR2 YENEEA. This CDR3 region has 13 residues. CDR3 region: CASSPDRGYGYTF. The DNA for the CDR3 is TGTGCCAGCAGCCCAGATCGGGGGTATGGCTACACCTTC.

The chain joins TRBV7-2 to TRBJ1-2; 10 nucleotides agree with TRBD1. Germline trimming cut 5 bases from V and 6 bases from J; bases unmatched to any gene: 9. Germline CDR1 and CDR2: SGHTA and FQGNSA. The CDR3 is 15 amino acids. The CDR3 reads CASSSTPTGGNGYTF. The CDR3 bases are TGTGCCAGCAGCAGTACTCCGACAGGGGGCAATGGCTACACCTTC.

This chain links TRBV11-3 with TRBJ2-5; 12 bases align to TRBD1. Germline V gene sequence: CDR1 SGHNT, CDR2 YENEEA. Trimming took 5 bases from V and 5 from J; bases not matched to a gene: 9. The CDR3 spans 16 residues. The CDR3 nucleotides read TGTGCCAGCAGCCCCTCCCGGGACAGGGGGCTCGAGACCCAGTACTTC. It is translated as CASSPSRDRGLETQYF.

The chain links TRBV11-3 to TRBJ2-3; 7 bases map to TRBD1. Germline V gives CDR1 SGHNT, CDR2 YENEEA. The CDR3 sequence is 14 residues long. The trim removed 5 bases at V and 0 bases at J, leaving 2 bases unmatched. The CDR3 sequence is CASSRQGSTDTQYF. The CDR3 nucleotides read TGTGCCAGCAGCCGACAGGGTAGCACAGATACGCAGTATTTT.

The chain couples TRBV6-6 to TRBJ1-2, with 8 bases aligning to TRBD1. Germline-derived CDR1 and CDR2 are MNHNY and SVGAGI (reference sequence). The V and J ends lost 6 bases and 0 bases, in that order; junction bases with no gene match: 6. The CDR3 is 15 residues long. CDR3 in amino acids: CASSLDREANYGYTF. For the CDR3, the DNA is TGTGCCAGCAGCCTGGACAGGGAAGCTAACTATGGCTACACCTTC.

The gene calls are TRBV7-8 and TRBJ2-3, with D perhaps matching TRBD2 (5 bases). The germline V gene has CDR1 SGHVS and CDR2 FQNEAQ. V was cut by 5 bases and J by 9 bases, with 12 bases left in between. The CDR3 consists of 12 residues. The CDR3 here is CASSQPRATQYF. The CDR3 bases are TGTGCCAGCAGCCAACCGCGGGCCACGCAGTATTTT. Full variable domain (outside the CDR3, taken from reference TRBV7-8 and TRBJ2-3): GAGVSQSPRYKVAKRGQDVALRCDPISGHVSLFWYQQALGQGPEFLTYFQNEAQLDKSGLPSDRFFAERPEGSVSTLKIQRTQQEDSAVYLCASSQPRATQYFGPGTRLTVL.

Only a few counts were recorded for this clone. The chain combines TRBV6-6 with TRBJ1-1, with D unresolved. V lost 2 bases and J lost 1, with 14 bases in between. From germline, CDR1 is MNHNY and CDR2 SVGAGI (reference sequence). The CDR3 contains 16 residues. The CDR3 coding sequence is TGTGCCAGCAGTTACGGGCCAGGTCAACCGAACACTGAAGCTTTCTTT. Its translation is CASSYGPGQPNTEAFF.

The CDR3 here is CASSDDRVNEKLFF. In DNA, the CDR3 is TGTGCCAGTTCCGACGACAGGGTTAATGAAAAACTGTTTTTT. The rearrangement joins TRBV19 to TRBJ1-4; 7 bases map to TRBD1. V lost 8 bases to trimming and J lost 4 bases; unmatched junction nucleotides: 7. CDR1 and CDR2 from the germline V gene are LNHDA and SQIVND (reference sequence). This CDR3 is 14 amino acids long.

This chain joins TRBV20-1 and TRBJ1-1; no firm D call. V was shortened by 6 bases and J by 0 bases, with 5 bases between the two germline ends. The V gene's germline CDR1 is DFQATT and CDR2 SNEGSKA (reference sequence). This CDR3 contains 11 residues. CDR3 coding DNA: TGCAGTGCCCCGTTGAACACTGAAGCTTTCTTT. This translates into CSAPLNTEAFF.